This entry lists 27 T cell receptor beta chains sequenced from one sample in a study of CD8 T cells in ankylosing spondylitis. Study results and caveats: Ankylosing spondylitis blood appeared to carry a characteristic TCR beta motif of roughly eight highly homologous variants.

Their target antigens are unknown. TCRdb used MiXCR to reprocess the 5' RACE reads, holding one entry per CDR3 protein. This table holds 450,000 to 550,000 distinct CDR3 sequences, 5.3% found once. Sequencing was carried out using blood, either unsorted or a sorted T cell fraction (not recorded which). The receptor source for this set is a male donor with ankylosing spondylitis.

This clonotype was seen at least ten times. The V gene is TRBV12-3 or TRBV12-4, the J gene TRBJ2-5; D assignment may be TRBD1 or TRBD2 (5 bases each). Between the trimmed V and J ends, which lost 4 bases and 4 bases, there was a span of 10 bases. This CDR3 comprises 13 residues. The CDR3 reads CASSSRGRETQYF. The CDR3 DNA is TGTGCCAGCAGTTCCCGGGGACGAGAGACCCAGTACTTC.

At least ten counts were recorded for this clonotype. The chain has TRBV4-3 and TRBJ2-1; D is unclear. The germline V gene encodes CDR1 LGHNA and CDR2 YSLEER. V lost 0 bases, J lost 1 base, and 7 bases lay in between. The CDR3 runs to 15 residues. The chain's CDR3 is CASSQDSLSYNEQFF. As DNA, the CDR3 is TGCGCCAGCAGCCAAGACAGCCTTTCCTACAATGAGCAGTTCTTC.

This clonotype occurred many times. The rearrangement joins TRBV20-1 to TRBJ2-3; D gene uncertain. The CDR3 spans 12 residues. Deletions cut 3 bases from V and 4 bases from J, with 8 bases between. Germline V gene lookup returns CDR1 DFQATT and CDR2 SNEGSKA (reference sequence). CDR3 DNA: TGCAGTGCTAGGGGGATTGCAGATACGCAGTATTTT. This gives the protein CSARGIADTQYF.

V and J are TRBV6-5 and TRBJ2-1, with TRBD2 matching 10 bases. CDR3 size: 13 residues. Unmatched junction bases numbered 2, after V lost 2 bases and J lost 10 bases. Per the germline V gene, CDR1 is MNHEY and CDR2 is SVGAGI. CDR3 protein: CASSYSGRAEQFF. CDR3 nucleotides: TGTGCCAGCAGTTACAGCGGGAGGGCCGAGCAGTTCTTC.

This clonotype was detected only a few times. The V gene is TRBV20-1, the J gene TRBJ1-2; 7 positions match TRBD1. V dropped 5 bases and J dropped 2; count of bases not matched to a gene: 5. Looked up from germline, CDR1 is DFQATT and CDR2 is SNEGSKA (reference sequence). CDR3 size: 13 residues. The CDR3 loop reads CSAHIQGNYGYTF. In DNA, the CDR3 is TGCAGTGCTCATATACAGGGGAACTATGGCTACACCTTC.

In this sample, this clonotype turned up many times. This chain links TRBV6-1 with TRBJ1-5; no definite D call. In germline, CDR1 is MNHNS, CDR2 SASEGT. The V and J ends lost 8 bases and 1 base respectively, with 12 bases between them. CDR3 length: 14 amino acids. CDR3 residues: CASGMMTSNQPQHF. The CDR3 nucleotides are TGTGCCAGCGGAATGATGACAAGCAATCAGCCCCAGCATTTT.

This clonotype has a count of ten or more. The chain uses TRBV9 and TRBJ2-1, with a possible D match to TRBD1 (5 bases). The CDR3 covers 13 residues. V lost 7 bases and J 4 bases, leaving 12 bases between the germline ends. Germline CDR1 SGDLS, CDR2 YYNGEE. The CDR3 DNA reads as TGTGCCAGCTCGAGACAGCTTTACAATGAGCAGTTCTTC. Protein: CASSRQLYNEQFF.

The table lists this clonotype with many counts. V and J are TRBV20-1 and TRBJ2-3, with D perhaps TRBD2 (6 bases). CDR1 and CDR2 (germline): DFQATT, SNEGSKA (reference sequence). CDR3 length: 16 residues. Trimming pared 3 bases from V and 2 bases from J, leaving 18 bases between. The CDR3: CSARRFGRGPTDTQYF. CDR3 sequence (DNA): TGCAGTGCTAGGAGGTTTGGGCGGGGTCCCACAGATACGCAGTATTTT.

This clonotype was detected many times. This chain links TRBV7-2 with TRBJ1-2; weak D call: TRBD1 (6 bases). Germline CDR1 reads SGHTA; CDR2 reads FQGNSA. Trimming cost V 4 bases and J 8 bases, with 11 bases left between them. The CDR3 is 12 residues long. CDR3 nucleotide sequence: TGTGCCAGCAGCTACAGGGAGGGCGGCTACACCTTC. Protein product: CASSYREGGYTF.

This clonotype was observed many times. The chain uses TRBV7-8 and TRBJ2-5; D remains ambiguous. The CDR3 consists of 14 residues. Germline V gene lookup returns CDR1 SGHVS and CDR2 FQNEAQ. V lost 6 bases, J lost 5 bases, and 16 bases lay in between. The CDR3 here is CASRLQRKGETQYF. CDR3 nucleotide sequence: TGTGCCAGCAGGTTACAGAGAAAAGGGGAGACCCAGTACTTC.

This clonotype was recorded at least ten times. CDR3 bases: TGCGCCAGCAGCTTGGAACGTGGAGTCCTCCACTTT. Translation gives CASSLERGVLHF. The J gene is TRBJ1-6, the V gene TRBV5-1; no firm D call. The germline V gene has CDR1 SGHRS and CDR2 YFSETQ. V gave up 0 bases and J gave up 15 bases, with 10 bases separating them. The CDR3 totals 12 residues.

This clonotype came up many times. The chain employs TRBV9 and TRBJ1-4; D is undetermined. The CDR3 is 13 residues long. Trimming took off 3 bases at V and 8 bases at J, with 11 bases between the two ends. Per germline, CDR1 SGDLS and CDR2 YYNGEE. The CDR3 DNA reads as TGTGCCAGCAGCGCCGGAGGAACCGAAAAACTGTTTTTT. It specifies CASSAGGTEKLFF. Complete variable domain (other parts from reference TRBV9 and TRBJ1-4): DSGVTQTPKHLITATGQRVTLRCSPRSGDLSVYWYQQSLDQGLQFLIQYYNGEERAKGNILERFSAQQFPDLHSELNLSSLELGDSALYFCASSAGGTEKLFFGSGTQLSVL.

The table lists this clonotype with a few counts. The CDR3 loop reads CSARVRYNEQFF. Here the CDR3 DNA reads TGCAGTGCTAGAGTCCGCTACAATGAGCAGTTCTTC. The V gene is TRBV20-1, the J gene TRBJ2-1; unclear D gene. This CDR3 is 12 amino acids long. Germline values: CDR1 DFQATT, CDR2 SNEGSKA (reference sequence). V was pared by 1 base and J by 3 bases, with 4 bases between.

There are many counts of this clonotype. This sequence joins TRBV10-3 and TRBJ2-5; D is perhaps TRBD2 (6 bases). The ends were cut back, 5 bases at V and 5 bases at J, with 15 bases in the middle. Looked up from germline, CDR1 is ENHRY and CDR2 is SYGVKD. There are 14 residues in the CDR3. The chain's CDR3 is CAISPRGDGETQYF. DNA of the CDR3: TGTGCCATCAGTCCCCGCGGGGATGGGGAGACCCAGTACTTC.

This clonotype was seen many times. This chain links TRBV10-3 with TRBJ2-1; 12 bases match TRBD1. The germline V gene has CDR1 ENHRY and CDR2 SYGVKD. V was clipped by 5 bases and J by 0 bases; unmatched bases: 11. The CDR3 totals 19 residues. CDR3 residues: CAISRHWDRGHSSYNEQFF. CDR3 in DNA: TGTGCCATCAGTCGACATTGGGACAGGGGGCACAGCTCCTACAATGAGCAGTTCTTC.

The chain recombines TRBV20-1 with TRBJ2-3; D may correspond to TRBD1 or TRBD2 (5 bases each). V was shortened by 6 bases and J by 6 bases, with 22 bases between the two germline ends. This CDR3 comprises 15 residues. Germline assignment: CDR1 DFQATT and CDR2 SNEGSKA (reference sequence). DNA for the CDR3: TGCAGTGCCCCCGGGGCGGAGTCGTCGGGCGATACGCAGTATTTT. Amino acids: CSAPGAESSGDTQYF.

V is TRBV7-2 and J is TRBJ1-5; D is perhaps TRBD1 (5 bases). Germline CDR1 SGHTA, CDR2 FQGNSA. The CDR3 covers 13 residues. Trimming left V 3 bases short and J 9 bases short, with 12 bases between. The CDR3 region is CASSLTARPPQHF. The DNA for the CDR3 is TGTGCCAGCAGCTTGACAGCCCGTCCGCCCCAGCATTTT. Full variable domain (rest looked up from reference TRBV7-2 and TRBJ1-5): GAGVSQSPSNKVTEKGKDVELRCDPISGHTALYWYRQSLGQGLEFLIYFQGNSAPDKSGLPSDRFSAERTGGSVSTLTIQRTQQEDSAVYLCASSLTARPPQHFGDGTRLSIL.

CDR3 DNA: TGTGCCAGCAGCTTGCGGGGGGGCCGTTGGGATGAGCAGTTCTTC. Translating gives CASSLRGGRWDEQFF. The V call is TRBV7-6, the J call TRBJ2-1; 9 bases map to TRBD2. With 3 bases clipped from V and 8 bases from J, the junction kept 8 bases outside the gene matches. CDR3 length equals 15 residues. CDR1 SGHVS and CDR2 FNYEAQ come from the germline V gene.

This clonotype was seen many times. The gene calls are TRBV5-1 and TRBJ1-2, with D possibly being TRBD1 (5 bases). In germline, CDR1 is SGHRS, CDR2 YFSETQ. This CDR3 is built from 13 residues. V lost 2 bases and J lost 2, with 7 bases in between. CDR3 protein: CASSFNRNYGYTF. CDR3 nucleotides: TGCGCCAGCAGCTTCAACAGGAACTATGGCTACACCTTC.

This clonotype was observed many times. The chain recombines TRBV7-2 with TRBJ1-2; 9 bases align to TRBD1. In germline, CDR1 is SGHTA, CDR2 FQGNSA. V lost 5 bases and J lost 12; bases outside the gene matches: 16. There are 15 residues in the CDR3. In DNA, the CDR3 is TGTGCCAGCAGCCAGACTACTGTCCCGGGACAGGGCCACACCTTC. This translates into CASSQTTVPGQGHTF. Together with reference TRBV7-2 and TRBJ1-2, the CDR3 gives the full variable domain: GAGVSQSPSNKVTEKGKDVELRCDPISGHTALYWYRQSLGQGLEFLIYFQGNSAPDKSGLPSDRFSAERTGGSVSTLTIQRTQQEDSAVYLCASSQTTVPGQGHTFGSGTRLTVV.

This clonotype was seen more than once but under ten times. The CDR3 coding sequence is TGTGCCAGCAGGATGAGACGCTCCACCAACACCGGGGAGCTGTTTTTT. Amino acid sequence: CASRMRRSTNTGELFF. This chain links TRBV7-9 with TRBJ2-2; D is ambiguous. The CDR3 is 16 residues long. The germline gives CDR1 SEHNR, CDR2 FQNEAQ (reference sequence). V was cut by 6 bases and J by 2 bases, with 16 bases left in between.

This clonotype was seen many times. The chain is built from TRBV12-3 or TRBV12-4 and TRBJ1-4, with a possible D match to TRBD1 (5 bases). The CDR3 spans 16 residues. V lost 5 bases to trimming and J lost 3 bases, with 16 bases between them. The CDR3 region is CASSPLWGKANEKLFF. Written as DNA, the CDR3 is TGTGCCAGCAGTCCGCTTTGGGGGAAGGCTAATGAAAAACTGTTTTTT.

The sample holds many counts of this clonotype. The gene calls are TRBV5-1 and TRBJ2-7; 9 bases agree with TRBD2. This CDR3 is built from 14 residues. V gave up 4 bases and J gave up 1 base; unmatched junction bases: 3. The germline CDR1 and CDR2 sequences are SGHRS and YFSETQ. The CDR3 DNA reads TGCGCCAGCAGCCAAACTAGCGGGTCCTACGAGCAGTACTTC. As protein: CASSQTSGSYEQYF.

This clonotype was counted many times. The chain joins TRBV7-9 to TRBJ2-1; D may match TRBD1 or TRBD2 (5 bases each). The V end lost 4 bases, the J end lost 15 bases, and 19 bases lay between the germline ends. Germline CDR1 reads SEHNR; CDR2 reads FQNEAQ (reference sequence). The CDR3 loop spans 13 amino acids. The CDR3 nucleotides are TGTGCCAGCAGCTCCGGGACGCCCTTTAAGTGGTTCTTC. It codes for CASSSGTPFKWFF.

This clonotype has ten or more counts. The DNA for the CDR3 is TGTGCCAGCTCACCGGATCGGCTGGGACTAGCAACGAATACGCAGTATTTT. Encoded protein: CASSPDRLGLATNTQYF. The V call is TRBV18, the J call TRBJ2-3, with TRBD2 identical over 9 bases. Unmatched junction bases numbered 14, after V lost 3 bases and J lost 7 bases. CDR3 length equals 17 residues. Germline values: CDR1 KGHSH, CDR2 LQKENI.

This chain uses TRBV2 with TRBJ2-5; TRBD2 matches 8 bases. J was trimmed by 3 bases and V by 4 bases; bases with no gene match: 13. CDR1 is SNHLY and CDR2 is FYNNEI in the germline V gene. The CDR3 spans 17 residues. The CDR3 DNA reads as TGTGCCAGCAGTGGGCTAGCGGGTTCAATATGGGAAGAGACCCAGTACTTC. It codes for CASSGLAGSIWEETQYF.

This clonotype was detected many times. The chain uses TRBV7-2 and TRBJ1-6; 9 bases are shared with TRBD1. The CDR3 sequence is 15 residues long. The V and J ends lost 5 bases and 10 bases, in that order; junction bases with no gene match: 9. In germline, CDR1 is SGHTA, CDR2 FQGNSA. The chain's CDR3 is CASSPRQGGQSPLHF. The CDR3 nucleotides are TGTGCCAGCAGCCCTCGACAGGGGGGCCAATCACCCCTCCACTTT.